Included here is one TCR beta chain sequence, with context. This sample is drawn from a study of blood T cell repertoires in COVID-19. At the level of the study: Acute-phase and convalescent COVID-19 samples originated in the United States, Italy and Spain. From T cells, B-cell-depleted T cells, or PBMCs came the material, which was cDNA or gDNA.

The table came from immunoSEQ multiplex PCR; TCRdb's copy has only in-frame clones and leaves some out. The data show about 55,000 clones, over 80% seen once. What was sequenced was peripheral blood. The clonotype originates from a man in his 60s with acute or convalescent COVID-19.

In DNA, the CDR3 is TGTGCCAGCAGTCTCGGGGGGACCCCCGGGGAGCTGTTTTTT. Its translation is CASSLGGTPGELFF. V and J are TRBV6-5 and TRBJ2-2; TRBD2 aligns across 7 bases. With V trimmed by 5 bases and J by 6 bases, 6 bases remained unmatched. The germline V gene has CDR1 MNHEY and CDR2 SVGAGI. CDR3 length: 14 amino acids.